This passage covers 30 T cell receptor beta chains from one sample sequenced in a study of blood T cells in healthy people across ages. Using a J-beta primer mix together with a sample-barcoded 5' primer, a second PCR was run for about 6 to 12 cycles. TCRdb passed the 5' RACE reads through MiXCR, listing each CDR3 protein once. Among some 730,000 distinct CDR3 sequences listed, around a fifth were seen once. Sample: blood. Receptors were obtained from a man between 65 and 85 years old in good health.

This chain joins TRBV28 and TRBJ1-1; D remains ambiguous. The CDR3 runs 13 residues. CDR1 and CDR2 from the germline V gene are MDHEN and SYDVKM. V lost 6 bases, J lost 5 bases, and 13 bases lay in between. Written as DNA, the CDR3 is TGTGCCAGCAGCAATGAGATAGGAACTGAAGCTTTCTTT. Amino acid sequence: CASSNEIGTEAFF.

The chain joins TRBV20-1 to TRBJ1-1, with D uncertain. CDR3 length equals 14 residues. The germline V and J ends were trimmed by 5 bases and 1 base, with 14 bases remaining between them. Germline V gene data show CDR1 as DFQATT and CDR2 as SNEGSKA (reference sequence). In DNA, the CDR3 is TGCAGTGCTCCCCCCCGGACCCCGAACACTGAAGCTTTCTTT. Translation gives CSAPPRTPNTEAFF.

This chain joins TRBV20-1 and TRBJ2-5, with D tentatively TRBD2 (6 bases). The CDR3 extends over 14 amino acids. Germline CDR1 DFQATT, CDR2 SNEGSKA (reference sequence). V was cut by 3 bases and J by 2 bases, with 13 bases left in between. CDR3 residues: CSARASRGQETQYF. In nucleotides, the CDR3 is TGCAGTGCTAGGGCTTCGCGGGGACAAGAGACCCAGTACTTC.

This clonotype was seen a few times. The chain employs TRBV7-2 and TRBJ2-4; no reliable D call. The germline gives CDR1 SGHTA, CDR2 FQGNSA. V lost 4 bases, J lost 0 bases, and 13 bases lay in between. The CDR3 has 16 residues. The CDR3 bases are TGTGCCAGCAGCTCCTACTCCCAGGCAGCCAAAAACATTCAGTACTTC. Amino acids: CASSSYSQAAKNIQYF. Full variable domain (outside the CDR3, taken from reference TRBV7-2 and TRBJ2-4): GAGVSQSPSNKVTEKGKDVELRCDPISGHTALYWYRQSLGQGLEFLIYFQGNSAPDKSGLPSDRFSAERTGGSVSTLTIQRTQQEDSAVYLCASSSYSQAAKNIQYFGAGTRLSVL.

This clonotype has more than one count but fewer than ten. The chain couples TRBV29-1 to TRBJ1-2; perhaps TRBD1 as D (6 bases). There are 14 residues in the CDR3. Trimming removed 4 bases from V and 7 bases from J, with 19 bases in between. Germline V gene sequence: CDR1 SQVTM, CDR2 ANQGSEA. The CDR3 loop reads CSVVEGTPQSGYTF. CDR3 in DNA: TGCAGCGTTGTTGAGGGGACACCCCAAAGTGGCTACACCTTC. Together with reference TRBV29-1 and TRBJ1-2, the CDR3 gives the full variable domain: SAVISQKPSRDICQRGTSLTIQCQVDSQVTMMFWYRQQPGQSLTLIATANQGSEATYESGFVIDKFPISRPNLTFSTLTVSNMSPEDSSIYLCSVVEGTPQSGYTFGSGTRLTVV.

This chain connects TRBV18 to TRBJ2-5; D gene ambiguous. In germline, CDR1 is KGHSH, CDR2 LQKENI. Trimming pared 2 bases from V and 3 bases from J, leaving 7 bases between. The CDR3 has 13 residues. CDR3 coding DNA: TGTGCCAGCTCACCAGGAATGGAAGAGACCCAGTACTTC. Translation gives CASSPGMEETQYF.

This clonotype was recorded at least ten times. The rearrangement joins TRBV7-2 to TRBJ1-3, with TRBD1 as a possible D gene (6 bases). CDR3 length equals 16 residues. V was clipped by 3 bases and J by 0 bases, with 12 bases between them. The germline V gene has CDR1 SGHTA and CDR2 FQGNSA. CDR3 nucleotide sequence: TGTGCCAGCAGCTTGGGGGGGCCGATCTCTGGAAACACCATATATTTT. Its translation is CASSLGGPISGNTIYF.

This clonotype was found many times. The V call is TRBV5-1, the J call TRBJ2-1; D uncertain. V was clipped by 0 bases and J by 8 bases, with 9 bases between them. Germline V gene data show CDR1 as SGHRS and CDR2 as YFSETQ. The CDR3 is 13 amino acids. In DNA, the CDR3 is TGCGCCAGCAGCTTGGGACCAGAAGATGAGCAGTTCTTC. As protein: CASSLGPEDEQFF.

A few counts support this clonotype. This chain links TRBV11-3 with TRBJ2-3; D is tentatively TRBD1 or TRBD2 (5 bases each). V was shortened by 3 bases and J by 9 bases, with 13 bases between the two germline ends. CDR1 and CDR2 (germline): SGHNT, YENEEA. This CDR3 contains 13 residues. CDR3 nucleotide sequence: TGTGCCAGCAGCTTTTTACGGGACGGGACGCAGTATTTT. Amino acids: CASSFLRDGTQYF.

This clonotype has a handful of counts. The gene calls are TRBV12-3 or TRBV12-4 and TRBJ1-4; D uncertain. The CDR3 spans 17 residues. V shed 0 bases and J shed 4 bases, with 15 bases lying between them. The CDR3 DNA is TGTGCCAGCAGTTTAGCTACCAGGACGGTCCGTAATGAAAAACTGTTTTTT. As protein: CASSLATRTVRNEKLFF.

This clonotype has ten or more counts. J is TRBJ2-7 and V is TRBV12-3 or TRBV12-4; perhaps TRBD1 as D (6 bases). Trimming stripped 6 bases from V and 0 bases from J, with 12 bases between. The CDR3 totals 14 residues. The CDR3 reads CASRRQVLSYEQYF. CDR3 in DNA: TGTGCCAGCAGACGACAGGTCCTCTCCTACGAGCAGTACTTC.

The V and J genes are TRBV6-2 or TRBV6-3 and TRBJ1-4; D not certain. Per germline, CDR1 MNHEY and CDR2 SVGEGT. The CDR3 covers 16 residues. Trimming stripped 1 base from V and 6 bases from J, with 15 bases between. The CDR3 DNA sequence: TGTGCCAGCAGTTACTTGCCCCGGAGGAGGGATGAAAAACTGTTTTTT. Amino acid sequence: CASSYLPRRRDEKLFF.

The gene calls are TRBV20-1 and TRBJ2-5; 11 bases match TRBD2. Germline assignment: CDR1 DFQATT and CDR2 SNEGSKA (reference sequence). Losses at the gene ends were 6 bases for V and 4 bases for J; bases not matched to a gene: 7. The CDR3 spans 14 residues. The CDR3 sequence is CSADSGRGRETQYF. As DNA, the CDR3 is TGCAGTGCCGATAGCGGGAGGGGGCGAGAGACCCAGTACTTC.

Notes on this clonotype: At one end the junction does not follow the germline gene, possibly because of a read error. The rearrangement joins TRBV7-8 to TRBJ2-5, with a tentative D call TRBD1 (6 bases). From germline, CDR1 is SGHVS and CDR2 FQNEAQ. This CDR3 is built from 14 residues. CDR3 nucleotides: TGTGCCAGCAGCGATTATAACGACAACAGGGTGGTCCACTTC. Encoded protein: CASSDYNDNRVVHF.

There are a few counts of this clonotype. The CDR3: CASSLTIGNTIYF. CDR3 DNA sequence: TGTGCCAGCAGCCTAACGATTGGAAACACCATATATTTT. This chain links TRBV3-1 with TRBJ1-3; D unresolved. This CDR3 region has 13 residues. V was pared by 4 bases and J by 3 bases, with 7 bases between. The germline V gene has CDR1 LGHDT and CDR2 YNNKEL (reference sequence).

CDR3 bases: TGTGCCAGCAGTTACGAGGGGGCCCTTTTTGAAAAACTGTTTTTT. This encodes CASSYEGALFEKLFF. The chain employs TRBV6-6 and TRBJ1-4; 7 nucleotides align to TRBD1. CDR3 size: 15 residues. Losses at the gene ends were 2 bases for V and 7 bases for J; bases not matched to a gene: 7. The V gene's germline CDR1 is MNHNY and CDR2 SVGAGI (reference sequence).

The rearrangement links TRBV10-3 to TRBJ2-5, with TRBD1 identical over 8 bases. CDR1 ENHRY and CDR2 SYGVKD come from the germline V gene. V was pared by 5 bases and J by 2 bases, with 1 base of the junction left unmatched. The CDR3 sequence is 13 residues long. CDR3 loop: CAISRTGQETQYF. CDR3 sequence (DNA): TGTGCCATCAGTCGGACAGGGCAAGAGACCCAGTACTTC.

J is TRBJ2-1 and V is TRBV13, with 14 bases identical to TRBD2. Germline loops: CDR1 PRHDT, CDR2 FYEKMQ (reference sequence). V dropped 4 bases and J dropped 1; count of bases not matched to a gene: 9. The CDR3 spans 19 residues. In DNA, the CDR3 is TGTGCCAGCAGCTCTACCGGGACTAGCGGGAGATTGTCCTACAATGAGCAGTTCTTC. Protein sequence: CASSSTGTSGRLSYNEQFF.

Comments on this clonotype: One end of the junction varies from germline; a read error may be responsible. The gene calls are TRBV6-5 and TRBJ2-3; a possible D gene is TRBD1 (5 bases). The germline CDR1 and CDR2 sequences are MNHEY and SVGAGI. This CDR3 region has 13 residues. In DNA, the CDR3 is TGTGCCAGCAGCAGGGTGGTCACAGATACGCAGTGTTTT. It yields the protein CASSRVVTDTQCF.

The gene calls are TRBV7-9 and TRBJ1-2, with D possibly being TRBD1 (6 bases). CDR1 is SEHNR, CDR2 FQNEAQ, per germline (reference sequence). Trimming pared 2 bases from V and 5 bases from J, leaving 12 bases between. The CDR3 is 14 residues long. CDR3 nucleotides: TGTGCCAGCAGCTTATTAGGGGGGAGTTATGGCTACACCTTC. It is translated as CASSLLGGSYGYTF. Full variable domain (missing parts from reference TRBV7-9 and TRBJ1-2): DTGVSQNPRHKITKRGQNVTFRCDPISEHNRLYWYRQTLGQGPEFLTYFQNEAQLEKSRLLSDRFSAERPKGSFSTLEIQRTEQGDSAMYLCASSLLGGSYGYTFGSGTRLTVV.

The chain's CDR3 is CASSPLRDTGANVLTF. The CDR3 DNA sequence: TGTGCCAGCTCACCGCTCAGGGATACTGGGGCCAACGTCCTGACTTTC. The genes are TRBV18 and TRBJ2-6; D possibly corresponds to TRBD1 (5 bases). Germline assignment: CDR1 KGHSH and CDR2 LQKENI. CDR3 size: 16 residues. V shed 3 bases and J shed 2 bases, with 11 bases lying between them.

This clonotype was detected ten times or more. The J gene is TRBJ2-3, the V gene TRBV5-1; D not resolved. Looked up from germline, CDR1 is SGHRS and CDR2 is YFSETQ. The CDR3 covers 15 residues. Trimming took off 0 bases at V and 0 bases at J, with 8 bases between the two ends. The DNA of the CDR3 is TGCGCCAGCAGCTTGGGATCGGTTAGCACAGATACGCAGTATTTT. This codes for CASSLGSVSTDTQYF.

The chain recombines TRBV20-1 with TRBJ1-2, with D possibly being TRBD1 (5 bases). This CDR3 is built from 13 residues. CDR1 and CDR2 (germline): DFQATT, SNEGSKA (reference sequence). Trimming shortened V by 6 bases and J by 1 base, and 12 bases separated the two germline ends. The DNA for the CDR3 is TGCAGTGCGCCTACCGACAGTAACTATGGCTACACCTTC. Protein sequence: CSAPTDSNYGYTF.

Only a few counts were recorded for this clonotype. The genes are TRBV29-1 and TRBJ1-3; TRBD1 might be the D (5 bases). Germline values: CDR1 SQVTM, CDR2 ANQGSEA. The CDR3 sequence is 15 residues long. Deletions cut 1 base from V and 0 bases from J, with 10 bases between. The CDR3 sequence is CSVEGRGFSGNTIYF. In DNA, the CDR3 is TGCAGCGTTGAAGGTCGGGGGTTCTCTGGAAACACCATATATTTT.

The CDR3 coding sequence is TGCGCCAGCAGCTCCCTTGGGAGCCAGAACACCGGGGAGCTGTTTTTT. Protein: CASSSLGSQNTGELFF. This chain links TRBV5-1 with TRBJ2-2, with D possibly matching TRBD2 (5 bases). With 3 bases removed from V and 1 base from J, the gap between germline ends came to 13 bases. This CDR3 has 16 amino acids. Germline loops: CDR1 SGHRS, CDR2 YFSETQ.

This clonotype occurred many times. The gene calls are TRBV7-8 and TRBJ1-1, with a possible D match to TRBD1 (5 bases). Looked up from germline, CDR1 is SGHVS and CDR2 is FQNEAQ. The CDR3 runs to 18 residues. Trimming took 6 bases from V and 4 from J, leaving 27 bases between them. The CDR3 DNA reads as TGTGCCAGCAGGGGGGTGAGGGGCCCCCCAATGAGGCTCACTGAAGCTTTCTTT. This gives the protein CASRGVRGPPMRLTEAFF.

On this clonotype: The junction does not match germline at one end; this may be a read error. The chain combines TRBV29-1 with TRBJ1-2; 7 bases map to TRBD1. The germline V gene encodes CDR1 SQVTM and CDR2 ANQGSEA. The CDR3 sequence is 14 residues long. The CDR3 loop reads CGVELRDSDYGYTF. The CDR3 coding sequence is TGCGGCGTTGAGTTACGGGACAGCGACTATGGCTACACCTTC.

This clonotype was detected many times. V usage is TRBV7-2 and J usage is TRBJ1-5; D is perhaps TRBD1 (6 bases). The CDR3 is 14 residues long. V was cut by 2 bases and J by 8 bases, with 13 bases left in between. Germline assignment: CDR1 SGHTA and CDR2 FQGNSA. The CDR3 spells CASSLFTGTEPQHF. Written as DNA, the CDR3 is TGTGCCAGCAGCTTATTTACAGGGACGGAGCCCCAGCATTTT.

In this sample, this clonotype turned up many times. The chain is built from TRBV7-3 and TRBJ2-5; weak D call: TRBD1 (5 bases). The CDR3 sequence is 19 residues long. CDR1 is SGHTA, CDR2 FQGTGA, per germline. V lost 5 bases, J lost 1 base, and 26 bases lay in between. The CDR3 DNA is TGTGCCAGCAGCCCCGTTGTTACGATTACCCGACAGACCCAAGAGACCCAGTACTTC. Amino acids: CASSPVVTITRQTQETQYF.

This clonotype was found once. A clone one base away is much larger, so this may be a read error. In this CDR3 the conserved last residue, phenylalanine or tryptophan, is missing, so a read error is likely. The chain carries TRBV5-1 and TRBJ1-2, with TRBD1 identical over 7 bases. Germline V CDR1 and CDR2: SGHRS, YFSETQ. V was pared by 4 bases and J by 5 bases, with 8 bases of the junction left unmatched. The CDR3 sequence is 14 residues long. In nucleotides, the CDR3 is TGCGCCAGCAGCCCGGGGACAGTTTCTTATGGCTACACCTCC. Translated, it gives CASSPGTVSYGYTS.